This TCR beta chain is from a study of blood T cell repertoires in COVID-19. Background on the study: The cDNA or gDNA used as material had been derived from T cells, B-cell-depleted T cells, or PBMCs.

From germline, CDR1 is SEHNR and CDR2 FQNEAQ (reference sequence). This CDR3 has 18 residues. V was clipped by 1 base and J by 4 bases; unmatched bases: 10. Original methodology: How many nucleated cells were present was estimated from reference gene primer amplification. The protocol was immunoSEQ multiplex PCR, while the TCRdb copy is restricted to in-frame clones and leaves out a portion. From that table come the V and J calls and clone size; the DNA was used to work out D and trimming. The table records some 200,000 clones, over 75% of them present only once. This sequence was found in a man aged 80 or over with acute or convalescent COVID-19. Material: peripheral blood. V usage is TRBV7-9 and J usage is TRBJ2-3; 11 bases agree with TRBD2. The DNA for the CDR3 is TGTGCCAGCAGCTTAGAGCTTAGCGGGAGGGTTAACGCAGATACGCAGTATTTT. It is translated as CASSLELSGRVNADTQYF.